This TCR beta chain comes out of a study of blood T cell repertoires in COVID-19. Turning to the study itself: Acute and convalescent COVID-19 specimens originated in the United States, Italy and Spain. T cells, B-cell-depleted T cells, or PBMCs supplied cDNA or gDNA.

Seattle researchers signed up patients amid active infection and tracked them longitudinally. The authors' processing: Reference gene primers were amplified, and this amplification served to estimate nucleated cell counts. The table came from immunoSEQ multiplex PCR; TCRdb's copy has only in-frame clones and leaves some out. V and J calls and clone size follow that table, whereas D and trimming were derived from the DNA. Of approximately 200,000 clones in the sample, about 83% were seen once. The sequencing input was peripheral blood. This TCR derives from a person aged 65 to 85 with COVID-19, enrolled during active disease.

CDR3 loop: CASSIRGGVEETQYF. CDR3 nucleotide sequence: TGTGCCAGTAGTATACGAGGCGGCGTGGAAGAGACCCAGTACTTC. This chain uses TRBV19 with TRBJ2-5, with D unclear. V was cut by 2 bases and J by 3 bases, with 13 bases left in between. The CDR3 has 15 amino acids. Germline V gene lookup returns CDR1 LNHDA and CDR2 SQIVND (reference sequence).